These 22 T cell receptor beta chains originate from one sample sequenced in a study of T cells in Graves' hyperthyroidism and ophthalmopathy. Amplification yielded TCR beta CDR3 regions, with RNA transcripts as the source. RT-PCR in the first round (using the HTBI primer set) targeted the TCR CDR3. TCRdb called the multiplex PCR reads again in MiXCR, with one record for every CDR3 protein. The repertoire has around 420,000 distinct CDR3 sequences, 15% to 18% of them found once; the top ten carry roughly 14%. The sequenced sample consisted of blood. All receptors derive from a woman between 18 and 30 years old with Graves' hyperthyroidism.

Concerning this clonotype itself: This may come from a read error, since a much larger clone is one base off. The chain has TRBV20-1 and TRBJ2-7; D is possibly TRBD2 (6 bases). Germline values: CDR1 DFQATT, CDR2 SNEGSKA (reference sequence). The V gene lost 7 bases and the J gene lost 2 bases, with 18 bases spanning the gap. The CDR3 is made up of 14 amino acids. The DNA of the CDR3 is TGCAGTGTCGAAAGTTCGACTAGTACCTACGAGCAGTACTTC. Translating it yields CSVESSTSTYEQYF.

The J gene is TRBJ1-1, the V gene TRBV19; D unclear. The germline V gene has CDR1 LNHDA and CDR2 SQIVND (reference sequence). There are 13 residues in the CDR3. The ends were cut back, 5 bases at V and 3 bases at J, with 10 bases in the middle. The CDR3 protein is CASSRGKDTEAFF. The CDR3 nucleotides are TGTGCCAGTAGTCGGGGAAAGGACACTGAAGCTTTCTTT.

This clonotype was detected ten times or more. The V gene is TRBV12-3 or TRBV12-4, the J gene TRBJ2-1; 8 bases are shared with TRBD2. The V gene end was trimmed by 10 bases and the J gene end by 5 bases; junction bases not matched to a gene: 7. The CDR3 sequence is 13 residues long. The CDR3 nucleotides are TGTGCCACCAGCTGGGGACTAGACAATGAGCAGTTCTTC. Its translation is CATSWGLDNEQFF.

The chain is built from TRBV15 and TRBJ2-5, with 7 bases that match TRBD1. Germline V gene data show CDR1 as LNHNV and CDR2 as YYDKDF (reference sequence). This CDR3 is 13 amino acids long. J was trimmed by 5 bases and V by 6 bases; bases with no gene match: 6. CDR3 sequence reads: CATSLTGRETQYF. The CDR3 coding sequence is TGTGCCACCAGTTTGACAGGGCGCGAGACCCAGTACTTC.

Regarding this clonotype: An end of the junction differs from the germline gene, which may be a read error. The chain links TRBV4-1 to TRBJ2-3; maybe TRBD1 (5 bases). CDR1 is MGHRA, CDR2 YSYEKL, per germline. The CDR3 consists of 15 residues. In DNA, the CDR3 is TGCGCCAGCAGCCGCCGACAGAGCGAAAGAGATACGCTGTATTTT. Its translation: CASSRRQSERDTLYF.

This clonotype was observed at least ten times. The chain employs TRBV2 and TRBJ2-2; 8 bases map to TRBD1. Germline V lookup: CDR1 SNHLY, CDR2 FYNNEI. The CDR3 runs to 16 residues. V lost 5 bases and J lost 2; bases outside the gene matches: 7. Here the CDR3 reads CASSPTTGVNTGELFF. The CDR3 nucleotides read TGTGCCAGCAGTCCAACGACAGGGGTAAACACCGGGGAGCTGTTTTTT.

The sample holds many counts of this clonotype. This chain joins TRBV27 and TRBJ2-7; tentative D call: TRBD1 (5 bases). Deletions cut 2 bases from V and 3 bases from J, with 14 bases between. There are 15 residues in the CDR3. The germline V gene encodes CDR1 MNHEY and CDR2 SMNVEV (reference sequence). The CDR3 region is CASSLGPDSNYEQYF. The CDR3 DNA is TGTGCCAGCAGTTTAGGCCCCGACAGTAACTACGAGCAGTACTTC.

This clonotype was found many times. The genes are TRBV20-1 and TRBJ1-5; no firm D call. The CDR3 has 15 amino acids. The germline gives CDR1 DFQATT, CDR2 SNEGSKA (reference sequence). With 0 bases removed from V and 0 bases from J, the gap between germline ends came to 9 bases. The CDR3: CSARDSRGSNQPQHF. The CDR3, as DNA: TGCAGTGCTAGAGACTCCAGAGGTAGCAATCAGCCCCAGCATTTT.

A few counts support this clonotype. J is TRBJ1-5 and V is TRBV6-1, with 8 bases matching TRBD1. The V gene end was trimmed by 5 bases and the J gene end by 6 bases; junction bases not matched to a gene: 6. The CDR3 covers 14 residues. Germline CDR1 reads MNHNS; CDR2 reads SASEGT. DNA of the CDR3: TGTGCCAGCAGTCCGGACAGGGTGCCTCAGCCCCAGCATTTT. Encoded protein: CASSPDRVPQPQHF.

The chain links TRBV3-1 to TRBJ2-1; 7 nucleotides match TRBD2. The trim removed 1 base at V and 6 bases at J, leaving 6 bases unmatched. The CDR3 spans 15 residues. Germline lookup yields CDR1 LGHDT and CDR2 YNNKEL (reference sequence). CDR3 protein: CASSQVGLFGNEQFF. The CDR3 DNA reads TGTGCCAGCAGCCAAGTGGGACTATTCGGCAATGAGCAGTTCTTC.

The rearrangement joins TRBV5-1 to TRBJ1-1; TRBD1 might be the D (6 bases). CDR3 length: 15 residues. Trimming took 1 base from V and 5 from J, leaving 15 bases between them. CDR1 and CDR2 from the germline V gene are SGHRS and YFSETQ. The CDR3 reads CASSLMGGGGTEAFF. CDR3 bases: TGCGCCAGCAGCTTGATGGGCGGGGGCGGGACTGAAGCTTTCTTT.

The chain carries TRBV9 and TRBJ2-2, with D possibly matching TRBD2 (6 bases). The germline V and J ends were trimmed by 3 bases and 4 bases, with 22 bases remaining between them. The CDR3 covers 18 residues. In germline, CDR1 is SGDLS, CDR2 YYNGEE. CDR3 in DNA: TGTGCCAGCAGCGCAGAGAGGGGACTCCTTAGAGGCACCGGGGAGCTGTTTTTT. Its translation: CASSAERGLLRGTGELFF.

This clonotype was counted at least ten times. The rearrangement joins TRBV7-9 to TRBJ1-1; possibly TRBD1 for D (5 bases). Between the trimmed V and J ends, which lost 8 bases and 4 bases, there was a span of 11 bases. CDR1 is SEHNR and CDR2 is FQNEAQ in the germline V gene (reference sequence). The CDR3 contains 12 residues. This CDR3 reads CASQGGFTEAFF. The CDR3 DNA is TGTGCCAGCCAGGGAGGGTTCACTGAAGCTTTCTTT.

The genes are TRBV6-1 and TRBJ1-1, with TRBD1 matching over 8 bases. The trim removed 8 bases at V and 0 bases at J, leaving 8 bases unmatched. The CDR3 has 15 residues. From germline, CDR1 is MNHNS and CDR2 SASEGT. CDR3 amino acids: CASGRTGTMNTEAFF. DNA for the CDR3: TGTGCCAGCGGGAGGACAGGGACCATGAACACTGAAGCTTTCTTT.

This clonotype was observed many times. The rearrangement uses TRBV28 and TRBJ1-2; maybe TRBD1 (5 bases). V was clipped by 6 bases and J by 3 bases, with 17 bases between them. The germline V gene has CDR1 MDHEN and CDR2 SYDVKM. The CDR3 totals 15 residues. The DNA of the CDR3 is TGTGCCAGCAGCCGGTGGGGGGGTGCGTACTATGGCTACACCTTC. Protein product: CASSRWGGAYYGYTF.

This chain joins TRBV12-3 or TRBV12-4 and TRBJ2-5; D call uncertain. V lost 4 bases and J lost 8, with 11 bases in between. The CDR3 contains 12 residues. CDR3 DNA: TGTGCCAGCAGTTCGCGACCTATAACCCAGTACTTC. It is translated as CASSSRPITQYF.

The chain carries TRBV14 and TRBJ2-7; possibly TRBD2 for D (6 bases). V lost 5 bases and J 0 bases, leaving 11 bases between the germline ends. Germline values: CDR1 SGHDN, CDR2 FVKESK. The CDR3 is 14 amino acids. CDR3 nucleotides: TGTGCCAGCAGCGCGGGATCTTTCTCCTACGAGCAGTACTTC. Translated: CASSAGSFSYEQYF.

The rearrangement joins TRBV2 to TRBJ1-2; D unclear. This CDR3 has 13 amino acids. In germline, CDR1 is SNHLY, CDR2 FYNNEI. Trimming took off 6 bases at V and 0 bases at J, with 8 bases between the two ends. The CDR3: CASRVGTNYGYTF. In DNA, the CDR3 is TGTGCCAGCAGAGTGGGGACTAACTATGGCTACACCTTC.

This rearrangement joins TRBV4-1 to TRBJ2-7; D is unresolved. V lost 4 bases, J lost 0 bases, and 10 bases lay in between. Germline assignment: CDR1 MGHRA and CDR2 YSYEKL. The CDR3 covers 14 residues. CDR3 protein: CASSPDTTSYEQYF. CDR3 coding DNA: TGCGCCAGCAGCCCCGACACGACCTCCTACGAGCAGTACTTC.

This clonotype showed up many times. The chain's CDR3 is CASSPTGTVNTEAFF. The CDR3 DNA reads as TGTGCCAGCAGCCCCACCGGGACAGTGAACACTGAAGCTTTCTTT. The rearrangement links TRBV5-8 to TRBJ1-1, with TRBD1 identical over 7 bases. The CDR3 runs to 15 residues. V lost 4 bases, J lost 0 bases, and 6 bases stayed unmatched. Germline-derived CDR1 and CDR2 are SGHTS and YDEGEE.

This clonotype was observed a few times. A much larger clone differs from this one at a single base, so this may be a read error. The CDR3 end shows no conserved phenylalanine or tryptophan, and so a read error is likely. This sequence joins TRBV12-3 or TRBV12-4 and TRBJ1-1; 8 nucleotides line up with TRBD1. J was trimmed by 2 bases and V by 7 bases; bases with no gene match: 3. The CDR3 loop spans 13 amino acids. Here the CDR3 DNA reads TGTGCCAGCACCAGGGGGCGCAACACTGAAGCTTTCTCT. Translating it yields CASTRGRNTEAFS.

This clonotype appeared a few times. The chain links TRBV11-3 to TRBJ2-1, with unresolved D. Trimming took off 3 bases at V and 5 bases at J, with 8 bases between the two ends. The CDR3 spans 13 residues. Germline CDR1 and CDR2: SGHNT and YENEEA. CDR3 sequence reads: CASSFGIHNEQFF. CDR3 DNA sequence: TGTGCCAGCAGCTTCGGAATCCACAATGAGCAGTTCTTC.